This T cell receptor beta chain was identified in a study of PD-L1 blockade in urothelial cancer. Across the study: At 3 weeks (second dose) and 6 weeks after starting treatment, blood was analyzed.

Per germline, CDR1 MNHNS and CDR2 SASEGT. Deletions cut 0 bases from V and 7 bases from J, with 10 bases between. CDR3 size: 14 residues. The count of this clone is one. As for time point: pretreatment peripheral blood. TCRdb's copy holds only in-frame clones and misses some; the assay was immunoSEQ multiplex PCR. The sample lists approximately 39,000 clones, around 81% seen once, with about 15% in the top ten. The source is an elderly man with urothelial cancer. The rearrangement joins TRBV6-1 to TRBJ1-5; D unresolved. The sequenced sample was PBMCs, obtained around atezolizumab (anti-PD-L1) treatment. This chain's CDR3 is CASSEALLRQPQHF. The CDR3 DNA follows: TGTGCCAGCAGTGAAGCGCTTCTACGGCAGCCCCAGCATTTT.